This TCR beta chain was obtained from a study of T cells after posttransplantation cyclophosphamide (dated by TCRdb to about 2016). Regarding the study in general: T cell repertoire reconstitution was tracked by TRB sequencing after myeloablative bone marrow transplantation in which posttransplantation cyclophosphamide was used as GVHD prophylaxis. Blood from every one of the 30 or so PTCy patients who had 1-year posttransplant specimens underwent TRB sequencing. Antigen receptor sequencing covered samples from 35 PTCy-treated patients and about 17 of their related bone marrow donors. Public TRB sequences were queried against a database of over 3,600 sequences associated with responses to pathogens, tumor antigens, self-antigens and alloantigens. In 3 patients, up to about 3 additional blood samples taken between 2 and 5.2 years after transplant also underwent TRB sequencing, as did pretransplant blood from 4 patients. Because TRA and TRB clonality were tightly correlated in 9 samples, subsequent TCR analyses were focused on TRB only.

Concerning this clone itself: This receptor's antigen is unknown. Base qualities are not recorded, but no much larger clone differs from it by a single base.

Peripheral blood samples were provided by related bone marrow donors on the day of marrow donation. To count as naive, T cells had to be viable CD3+CD4+ or CD3+CD8+ cells with a CCR7+CD45RA+CD45RO-CD95-CD27+CD28+ profile. Peripheral blood and bone marrow mononuclear cells were isolated by Ficoll-Hypaque density centrifugation and cryopreserved. FACS on a FACSAria II was used to sort CD4+ and CD8+ T cells, including the naive and memory subsets. TRB sequencing was run on genomic DNA with either the immunoSEQ assay at survey resolution or the hsTCRB kit. As for the original processing: Initial read processing used immunoSEQ software, and repertoire analyses used the LymphoSeq R package. For each TRB dataset, clonality was calculated as 1 minus normalized Shannon entropy, and the Gini coefficient was computed as well. Phenotypes of unsorted samples were inferred by mapping TRB sequences from sorted subsets of the recipient or donor onto the same recipient's unsorted samples. Drawn from immuneACCESS, this table holds only the in-frame rearrangements with V and J called that TCRdb kept. Clones are partly lost; checked studies trace under half to an unresolved V gene and leave the rest unexplained. V and J calls and clone size come straight from that table; D and trimming were deduced from the DNA. The sample yields some 21,000 clones; approximately 98% were counted once. The ten largest make up around 0.15% of the sample.

Broader findings and caveats from the paper: The TRB repertoires of T cells infiltrating skin or GI tract showed only limited overlap with the TRB repertoires of T cells in blood. Donor-recipient similarity was low at 1-2 months but increased during the first year, and donor CD8+ memory clones often dominated later blood repertoires. Across the approximately 42 patients, TRB clonality was highly associated with recipient CMV seropositivity and CMV reactivation, and diversity with PTCy was similar to that in the CNI/methotrexate controls.

This TCR derives from a man aged 35-49 years in good health, CMV-negative, and a related stem cell transplant donor. Sequenced material: naive CD8+ T cells sorted from PBMCs.

The DNA sequence is as follows: TGTGCCAGTAGTTGGGGCAGTAACAACGAGCAGTACTTC. Its product reads: CASSWGSNNEQYF. Rearrangement joined TRBV19 to TRBJ2-7, and possibly TRBD1, on 5 matching bases. CDR1 and CDR2, per the germline V gene (reference sequence), are LNHDA and SQIVND. V lost 5 bases and J lost 5 bases; the stretch between them is 13 bases long. Inclusive of the bounding cysteine and phenylalanine, the CDR3 is 13 residues long. CDR3 DNA is the only sequence kept; it has 39 bases, read in frame from the first base.